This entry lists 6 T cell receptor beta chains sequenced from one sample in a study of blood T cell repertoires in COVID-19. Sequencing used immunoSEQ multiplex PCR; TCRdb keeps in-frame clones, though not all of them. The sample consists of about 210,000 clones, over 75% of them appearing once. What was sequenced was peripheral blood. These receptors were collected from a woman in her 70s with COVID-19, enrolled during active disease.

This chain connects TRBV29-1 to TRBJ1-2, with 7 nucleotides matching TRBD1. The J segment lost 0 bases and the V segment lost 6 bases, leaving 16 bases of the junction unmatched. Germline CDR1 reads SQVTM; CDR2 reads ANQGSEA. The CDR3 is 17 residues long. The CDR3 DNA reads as TGCAGCGTGGCACCGGGACAGCCCTTTCAAGCTAACTATGGCTACACCTTC. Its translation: CSVAPGQPFQANYGYTF.

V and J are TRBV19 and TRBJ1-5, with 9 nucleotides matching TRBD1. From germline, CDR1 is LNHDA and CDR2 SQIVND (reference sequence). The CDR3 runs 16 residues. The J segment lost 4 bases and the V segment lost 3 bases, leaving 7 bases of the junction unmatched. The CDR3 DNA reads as TGTGCCAGTAGTATTTTGGAGGGACAGGGAAATCAGCCCCAGCATTTT. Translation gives CASSILEGQGNQPQHF.

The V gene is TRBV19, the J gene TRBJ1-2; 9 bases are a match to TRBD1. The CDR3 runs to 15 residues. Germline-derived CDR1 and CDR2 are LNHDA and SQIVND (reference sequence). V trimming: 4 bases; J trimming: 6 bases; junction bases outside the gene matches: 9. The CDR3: CASSSGQGIQNGYTF. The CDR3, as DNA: TGTGCCAGTAGTAGTGGACAGGGGATCCAGAATGGCTACACCTTC. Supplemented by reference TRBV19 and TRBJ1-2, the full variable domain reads DGGITQSPKYLFRKEGQNVTLSCEQNLNHDAMYWYRQDPGQGLRLIYYSQIVNDFQKGDIAEGYSVSREKKESFPLTVTSAQKNPTAFYLCASSSGQGIQNGYTFGSGTRLTVV.

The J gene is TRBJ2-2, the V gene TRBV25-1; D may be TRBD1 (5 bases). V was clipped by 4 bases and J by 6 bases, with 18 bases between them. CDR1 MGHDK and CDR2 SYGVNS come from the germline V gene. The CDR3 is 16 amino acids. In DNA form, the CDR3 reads TGTGCCAGCAGTGCCCAAAACAAGGGGTTATCCGGGGAGCTGTTTTTT. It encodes CASSAQNKGLSGELFF. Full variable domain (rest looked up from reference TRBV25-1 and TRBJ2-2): EADIYQTPRYLVIGTGKKITLECSQTMGHDKMYWYQQDPGMELHLIHYSYGVNSTEKGDLSSESTVSRIRTEHFPLTLESARPSHTSQYLCASSAQNKGLSGELFFGEGSRLTVL.

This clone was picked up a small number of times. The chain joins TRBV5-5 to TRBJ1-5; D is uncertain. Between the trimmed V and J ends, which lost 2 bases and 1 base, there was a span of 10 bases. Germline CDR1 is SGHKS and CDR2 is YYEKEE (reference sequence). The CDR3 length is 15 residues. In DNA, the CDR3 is TGTGCCAGCAGCTTCGACACGAGAAGCAATCAGCCCCAGCATTTT. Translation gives CASSFDTRSNQPQHF.

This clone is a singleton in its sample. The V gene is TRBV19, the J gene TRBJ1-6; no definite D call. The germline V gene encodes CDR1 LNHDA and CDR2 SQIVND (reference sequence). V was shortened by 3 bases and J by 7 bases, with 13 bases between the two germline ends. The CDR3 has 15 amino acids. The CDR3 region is CASSIVAGSNSPLHF. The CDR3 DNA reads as TGTGCCAGTAGTATTGTGGCCGGGAGCAATTCACCCCTCCACTTT.